This TCR beta chain was sequenced in a study of T cell responses to AZD1222 COVID-19 vaccine. Germline V CDR1 and CDR2: KGHSH, LQKENI. The V and J ends lost 1 base and 5 bases respectively, with 9 bases between them. The CDR3 is 13 amino acids. Study-level findings and limits: Just a handful of AZD1222 recipients were seropositive at baseline. Donor demographics were predominantly white British with a female majority; clonal diversity may be underestimated. Reportedly, close to half of spike-specific TCRs are directed against unmutated variant regions.

Regarding this clone: The antigen is undetermined.

Profiled with immunoSEQ multiplex PCR; TCRdb holds only in-frame clones, not every one. The repertoire consists of approximately 100,000 clones, with about 88% occurring once and the leading ten covering around a sixth. V gene TRBV18 combines with J gene TRBJ2-7; D unresolved. Sequences were derived from peripheral blood, sampled on day 0 of AZD1222 vaccination. The TCR was taken from an adult in good health. CDR3 amino acids: CASSPLSKDEQYF. The CDR3 coding sequence is TGTGCCAGCTCACCACTGAGCAAGGACGAGCAGTACTTC.